The next 2 T cell receptor beta chains were all read from a single sample in a study of a mutant IDH1 vaccine in newly diagnosed glioma (dated by TCRdb to 2020 to 2023). The time point label for this specimen denotes: week 5, during vaccination. Each vaccine dose, consisting of 300 ug of a 20-mer mutant IDH1 peptide in Montanide, was administered subcutaneously with topical imiquimod. These receptors' targets are unknown. Library construction relied on the immunoSEQ multiplex PCR assay. TCRdb holds this immuneACCESS table with in-frame rearrangements only. Some clones are missing; in checked studies, unresolved V genes explain under half, and the rest has no known cause. This sample is represented by some 35,000 clones; roughly 79% of them were singletons. Over 10% of the sample belongs to the ten largest clones. The sample here was PBMCs, taken from a glioma patient whose treatment included an IDH1 peptide vaccine. Source of these receptors: a man aged 45-65 years with glioma.

The rearrangement links TRBV19 to TRBJ1-2; TRBD1 agrees at 9 bases. The germline gives CDR1 LNHDA, CDR2 SQIVND (reference sequence). Trimming removed 4 bases from V and 4 bases from J; junction bases left unmatched: 7. The CDR3 sequence is 15 residues long. Here the CDR3 reads CASSKGQGGGYGYTF. The CDR3 DNA reads TGTGCCAGTAGTAAGGGACAGGGAGGTGGCTATGGCTACACCTTC.

The V and J genes are TRBV28 and TRBJ1-1; D gene ambiguous. V lost 2 bases, J lost 5 bases, and 12 bases lay in between. Germline values: CDR1 MDHEN, CDR2 SYDVKM. CDR3 length equals 14 residues. CDR3 bases: TGTGCCAGCAGTTTACGGTTACCGGGGACTGAAGCTTTCTTT. It is translated as CASSLRLPGTEAFF.